In this sample, the clone carrying this T cell receptor beta chain turned up once. Profiled with immunoSEQ multiplex PCR; TCRdb holds only in-frame clones, not every one. This sample has around 140,000 clones, with roughly 90% found just once. The data derive from a study of control samples from healthy donors and cancer patients. The V and J ends lost 1 base and 0 bases respectively, with 9 bases between them. This CDR3 region has 15 residues. From germline, CDR1 is SEHNR and CDR2 FQNEAQ (reference sequence). The source of this sequence is a woman in her 50s in good health. The V call is TRBV7-9, the J call TRBJ1-2; no firm D call. The specimen was blood. CDR3 nucleotide sequence: TGTGCCAGCAGCTTAGGCAGGTTAGCTAACTATGGCTACACCTTC. Residues: CASSLGRLANYGYTF.